These T cell receptor beta chains were read from a single sample in a study of T cells after posttransplantation cyclophosphamide. TCRdb keeps only in-frame clones here, not all; method: immunoSEQ multiplex PCR. The data show about 24,000 clones, with none appearing a single time. What was sequenced was PBMCs. These receptors were obtained from a woman aged 55-69 years in good health, CMV-negative, and a related stem cell transplant donor. The CDR3 runs from the conserved cysteine through the conserved F or W. The D gene is left open where the match is weak. Clone size is stated in some rows and not others, as once, few, many or a class when expanded.

J | size | D | V | DNA | CDR3
TRBJ2-3 | many | TRBD1 | TRBV4-2 | TGTGCCAGCAGTCTGGGGACAGGGACAGATACGCAGTATTTT | CASSLGTGTDTQYF
TRBJ2-7 | NA | TRBD1 | TRBV7-8 | TGTGCCAGCAGCTTACAGGGGGTGGGCGAGCAGTACTTC | CASSLQGVGEQYF
TRBJ2-5 | many | TRBD2 | TRBV19 | TGTGCCAGTAGTATAGGGGCGGGACTAGCGGAGGAGACCCAGTACTTC | CASSIGAGLAEETQYF
TRBJ2-1 | many | TRBD1 | TRBV28 | TGTGCCAGCAGTACCCCAGGGGGCGTTGAGCAGTTCTTC | CASSTPGGVEQFF
TRBJ2-7 | many | TRBD2 | TRBV2 | TGTGCCAGCAGTGTAGGAGCTAGCGGGAGGATAGACGAGCAGTACTTC | CASSVGASGRIDEQYF
TRBJ2-5 | many | NA | TRBV5-1 | TGCGCCAGCAGTGGGCAGGTCGGTGTAGAGACCCAGTACTTC | CASSGQVGVETQYF
TRBJ1-3 | many | NA | TRBV7-2 | TGTGCCAGCAGCGTAGGAGCAGGGGGAAACACCATATATTTT | CASSVGAGGNTIYF
TRBJ1-1 | many | NA | TRBV27 | TGTGCCAGCAGTTCTCTCAGGGTCCCCACTGAAGCTTTCTTT | CASSSLRVPTEAFF
TRBJ2-3 | few | NA | TRBV12-2 | TGTGCAAGTCGCTTAGTGGGACAGGAGGAAAGTGAGGAAGATACGCAGTATTTT | CASRLVGQEESEEDTQYF
TRBJ1-4 | many | TRBD1 | TRBV19 | TGTGCCAGTAGTCCGTCACAGGGGAGGCTGTTTTTT | CASSPSQGRLFF
TRBJ1-5 | many | TRBD1 | TRBV19 | TGTGCCAGTAGTCCCCGACAGGGACGGTTGGTCTATAGCAATCAGCCCCAGCATTTT | CASSPRQGRLVYSNQPQHF
TRBJ1-3 | many | TRBD1 | TRBV18 | TGTGCCAGCTCAGCCGGGACAGCAGTATCTGGAAACACCATATATTTT | CASSAGTAVSGNTIYF
TRBJ2-5 | few | TRBD2 | TRBV2 | TGTGCCAGCCTGGGGGGGTTTTATGAGACCCAGTACTTC | CASLGGFYETQYF
TRBJ2-1 | many | TRBD2 | TRBV6-1 | TGTGCCAGCAGTGAAGCGCTTAGCGGGAGGATGGGTGAGCAGTTCTTC | CASSEALSGRMGEQFF
TRBJ2-5 | NA | TRBD1 | TRBV4-2 | TGTGCCAGCAGCCAAGGCGGGACAGGGGGTTATGAGCAGTACTTC | CASSQGGTGGYEQYF
TRBJ2-3 | many | NA | TRBV4-1 | TGCGCCAGCAGCCAAGACCAGCGCTTCACAGATACGCAGTATTTT | CASSQDQRFTDTQYF
TRBJ2-1 | many | TRBD2 | TRBV7-3 | TGTGCCAGCAGCACTTCCGGGACTAGCGCGGGGGGTGAGCAGTTCTTC | CASSTSGTSAGGEQFF
TRBJ2-2 | many | TRBD2 | TRBV4-2 | TGTGCCAGCAGCCAAAGGGCGGGAGGGAACACCGGGGAGCTGTTTTTT | CASSQRAGGNTGELFF
TRBJ2-7 | many | NA | TRBV5-1 | TGCGCCAGCAGCTTCAGGGGGGGGACCGGGACAGGAAACTACGAGCAGTACTTC | CASSFRGGTGTGNYEQYF
TRBJ2-5 | many | NA | TRBV7-6 | TGTGCCAGCACTGCGGGAGAGACCCAGTACTTC | CASTAGETQYF
TRBJ2-3 | many | NA | TRBV7-9 | TGTGCCAGCAGCTTAGGAGGGGGTGGGCACACAGATACGCAGTATTTT | CASSLGGGGHTDTQYF
TRBJ2-3 | many | TRBD1 | TRBV5-1 | TGCGCCAGCAGCCCGGGACAGGGTGGCACAGATACGCAGTATTTT | CASSPGQGGTDTQYF
TRBJ1-1 | many | NA | TRBV6-1 | TGTGCCAGCAGTGCCCGAGGGCACACTGAAGCTTTCTTT | CASSARGHTEAFF
TRBJ1-5 | NA | TRBD1 | TRBV27 | TGTGCCAGCAGTTTATCGACAGGGTATCAGCCCCAGCATTTT | CASSLSTGYQPQHF
TRBJ2-3 | many | NA | TRBV4-2 | TGTGCCAGCAGCCAAGAAACTAGACCCCGCACAGATACGCAGTATTTT | CASSQETRPRTDTQYF
TRBJ1-4 | NA | NA | TRBV5-1 | TGCGCCAGCAGCTCGACCGGACATACGAATGAAAAACTGTTTTTT | CASSSTGHTNEKLFF
TRBJ2-3 | few | NA | TRBV6-1 | TGTGCCAGCAGTGAAGCGGGGAGTACGCAGTATTTT | CASSEAGSTQYF
TRBJ1-5 | many | NA | TRBV10-3 | TGTGCCATCAGTGAGGGAGGCAATAGCAATCAGCCCCAGCATTTT | CAISEGGNSNQPQHF
TRBJ2-3 | many | TRBD1 | TRBV13 | TGTGCCAGCAGCTTGAGACAGGGCTTGACGGATACGCAGTATTTT | CASSLRQGLTDTQYF
TRBJ2-3 | many | TRBD2 | TRBV27 | TGTGCCAGCAGTTTATCTAGCGGGGCCTCAGATACGCAGTATTTT | CASSLSSGASDTQYF
TRBJ2-3 | many | TRBD2 | TRBV14 | TGTGCCAGCAGCCTTCAAGCGGGAGCTACAGATACGCAGTATTTT | CASSLQAGATDTQYF
TRBJ1-2 | NA | NA | TRBV4-2 | TGTGCCAGCAGCCAAGAGTATCAGGGCTTCTATGGCTACACCTTC | CASSQEYQGFYGYTF
TRBJ2-5 | few | TRBD1 | TRBV28 | TGTGCCAGCAGTCGAGGGACAGTCGGGGAGACCCAGTACTTC | CASSRGTVGETQYF
TRBJ1-5 | many | NA | TRBV28 | TGTGCCAGCAGGGGTCTAGTTCAGCCCCAGCATTTT | CASRGLVQPQHF
TRBJ2-2 | many | TRBD1 | TRBV9 | TGTGCCAGCAGCGTCGGACAGGGGGCGGCCGGGGAGCTGTTTTTT | CASSVGQGAAGELFF